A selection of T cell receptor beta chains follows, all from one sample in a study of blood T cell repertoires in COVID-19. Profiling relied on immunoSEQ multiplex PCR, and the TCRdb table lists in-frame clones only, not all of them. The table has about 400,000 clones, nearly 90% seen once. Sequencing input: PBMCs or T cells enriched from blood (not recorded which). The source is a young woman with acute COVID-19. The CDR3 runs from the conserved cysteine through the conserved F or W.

CASGLGGYEQYF | TRBJ2-7 | TRBV14
CASSLGQAATNEKLFF | TRBJ1-4 | TRBV2
CASSLTANTEAFF | TRBJ1-1 | TRBV7-2
CASTSWTSGGSDTQYF | TRBJ2-3 | TRBV19
CSVEWGQGPFNEQFF | TRBJ2-1 | TRBV29-1
CASSSARRDTEAFF | TRBJ1-1 | TRBV27
CATSDPGLADTQYF | TRBJ2-3 | TRBV24-1
CASSWGPGEDYGYTF | TRBJ1-2 | TRBV5-1
CASSRSVQALANYGYTF | TRBJ1-2 | TRBV6-6
CASSLVPTGGVEQFF | TRBJ2-1 | TRBV7-2
CASSSSLSSYNEQFF | TRBJ2-1 | TRBV3-1/TRBV3-2
CASILRGWSTDTQYF | TRBJ2-3 | TRBV19
CASSGWETSSYNSPLHF | TRBJ1-6 | TRBV10-1
CSASRVTQYF | TRBJ2-5 | TRBV20-1
CASRRGLQGKYSNQPQHF | TRBJ1-5 | TRBV28
CASSPGQSYEQYF | TRBJ2-7 | TRBV6-4
CASSAGQGAYYEQYF | TRBJ2-7 | TRBV9
CASSSRGGTKNTGELFF | TRBJ2-2 | TRBV7-9
CASSPPDRGYSGNEQFF | TRBJ2-1 | TRBV6-6
CASSPTGADSGELFF | TRBJ2-2 | TRBV18
CASETGNSPLHF | TRBJ1-6 | TRBV2
CASSLAQRTYEQYF | TRBJ2-7 | TRBV7-8
CASSLESAGDSIEQFF | TRBJ2-1 | TRBV5-4
CASSTAPYRTNQPQHF | TRBJ1-5 | TRBV7-2
CSVLQTGTYEQYF | TRBJ2-7 | TRBV29-1
CASSPRTGVYGYTF | TRBJ1-2 | TRBV27
CAWSLRGQGSQPQHF | TRBJ1-5 | TRBV30
CASSPPVQGGMNTEAFF | TRBJ1-1 | TRBV18
CASGGSYSNQPQHF | TRBJ1-5 | TRBV25-1
CASSIDGTAIYGYTF | TRBJ1-2 | TRBV19
CASSVGGSNQPQHF | TRBJ1-5 | TRBV9
CASSPHLAGDYNEQFF | TRBJ2-1 | TRBV4-1
CASSGTGSEAGELFF | TRBJ2-2 | TRBV7-6
CASSSIGQGYDGELFF | TRBJ2-2 | TRBV12-1
CASTPIFILAGGLIGYEQFF | TRBJ2-1 | TRBV4-1
CASRATGGGGYGYTF | TRBJ1-2 | TRBV11-2
CASSMDRSYNEQFF | TRBJ2-1 | TRBV7-9
CASSPRDSRGPKSYNEQFF | TRBJ2-1 | TRBV3-1/TRBV3-2
CASSEIFRGADTQYF | TRBJ2-3 | TRBV6-1
CASSRTGLDEQYF | TRBJ2-7 | TRBV5-1
CATSAPGQGTDTQYF | TRBJ2-3 | TRBV24-1
CASSQDLIDRGYNSPLHF | TRBJ1-6 | TRBV4-3
CASGLSLTGANEQFF | TRBJ2-1 | TRBV12-5
CASSLYSGVSYEQYF | TRBJ2-7 | TRBV11-2
CASSPQGPGQAEDGYTF | TRBJ1-2 | TRBV4-1
CAIPGGGTPYEQYF | TRBJ2-7 | TRBV6-5
CASSQNRVAFF | TRBJ1-1 | TRBV5-5
CASSQRDSTSYEQYF | TRBJ2-7 | TRBV4-1
CASSKIQGFNGYTF | TRBJ1-2 | TRBV27
CASSLQGVRETQYF | TRBJ2-5 | TRBV7-2
CASSKPLRYDYEQYF | TRBJ2-7 | TRBV21-1
CASSEVEETQYF | TRBJ2-5 | TRBV2
CASSFGTQIYEQYF | TRBJ2-7 | TRBV28